The present T cell receptor beta chain was sequenced within a study of blood T cell repertoires in COVID-19 (dated by TCRdb to about 2020). Turning to the overall study: Samples covering the acute and convalescent phases of COVID-19 were provided by collaborators in the United States, Italy and Spain. A freely available public database, intended as a resource for researchers studying the immune response to SARS-CoV-2, is where the repertoires were released. Samples were obtained from the ongoing ImmuneRACE study (first 160 participants) and from about 1,300 subjects provided by 6 global collaborators. The prospective study material was composed of cDNA or gDNA derived from T cells, B-cell-depleted T cells, or PBMCs. A de-identified subject ID, COVID-19 status, age in years and sex were almost always included in the sample metadata. Where available, HLA class I and class II types were taken from metadata supplied by the sample provider and were not determined by assay-based typing. Deeply sampled blood TCRbeta repertoires from subjects exposed to, actively infected with, or recovered from COVID-19 were included in the dataset. Study-level results and caveats: How much clinical and demographic metadata was included differed by source and by participant, and the metadata was provided uncurated.

As concerns this clone: What antigen it recognizes has not been identified. No much larger clonotype is one base removed from it; base qualities were not supplied.

Whole blood was collected in K2EDTA tubes by collaborating institutions according to the institutions' own protocols. For TCRbeta analysis, collaborator samples were shipped as frozen whole blood, as isolated PBMCs, or as DNA extracted from either sample type. The cysteine opens and the phenylalanine closes a CDR3 of 13 amino acids. CDR3 DNA is the only sequence kept; it has 39 bases, read in frame from the first base. Taken from the germline V gene (reference sequence), the CDR1 and CDR2 loops are LGHDT and YNNKEL. The V and J ends are trimmed by 3 bases and 4 bases, leaving 7 bases between them. TCRbeta CDR3 regions were amplified from genomic DNA by means of the immunoSEQ Assay, a bias-controlled multiplex PCR. The authors' analysis ran thus. The number of nucleated cells in each sample was estimated from the amplification of reference gene primers within the assay. To quantify the absolute abundance of each unique TCRbeta CDR3 rearrangement, sequence reads were collapsed and filtered. For each sample, productive Simpson clonality was calculated as the square root of Simpson's diversity index over productive rearrangements. The immuneACCESS repertoire file appears here via TCRdb, limited to in-frame rearrangements. These files lack a portion of the clones; in checked studies, under half of the deficit traces to unresolved V genes, and the cause of the others is not known. Clone size and the V and J calls come from that table; the DNA yielded D and trimming. Counted in this sample were approximately 120,000 clones; approximately 80% of them appeared once. The leading ten clones occupy about 25% of the sample.

The sequenced sample consisted of peripheral blood. This TCR was recovered from a human donor in a cohort sampled during active COVID-19. Rearrangement joined TRBV3-1 (or the pseudogene TRBV3-2) to TRBJ1-5, with the identity of the D gene unclear. The CDR3 region reads CASSQGGNQPQHF. The nucleotide sequence reads as follows: TGTGCCAGCAGCCAGGGAGGAAATCAGCCCCAGCATTTT.